Shown below are 22 T cell receptor beta chains from a single sample sequenced in a study of cytomegalovirus exposure and HLA in healthy donors. PCR primers comprised 60 Vbeta and 13 Jbeta primers. The protocol was immunoSEQ multiplex PCR, while the TCRdb copy is restricted to in-frame clones and leaves out a portion. Here the sample spans around 140,000 clones, about three quarters being singletons. Sequencing was carried out using PBMCs. The receptors shown here come from a middle-aged man in good health and CMV-seropositive.

A word on this clone: The sample carries other DNA sequences with the same CDR3. The rearrangement uses TRBV27 and TRBJ1-2, with TRBD1 matching over 7 bases. This CDR3 is 13 amino acids long. Germline values: CDR1 MNHEY, CDR2 SMNVEV (reference sequence). V gave up 6 bases and J gave up 2 bases; unmatched junction bases: 3. The CDR3, as DNA: TGTGCCAGCAGCCTACAGGGGAACTATGGCTACACCTTC. Amino acids: CASSLQGNYGYTF.

V and J are TRBV7-2 and TRBJ2-1, with 11 bases fitting TRBD1. Germline V gene data show CDR1 as SGHTA and CDR2 as FQGNSA. The CDR3 spans 19 residues. The trim removed 5 bases at V and 8 bases at J, leaving 20 bases unmatched. The CDR3 bases are TGTGCCAGCAGCACAGTTCCCCTCCCCCCGGGACAGGGGGAGGATGAGCAGTTCTTC. Its protein is CASSTVPLPPGQGEDEQFF.

V is TRBV10-3 and J is TRBJ1-2; 7 bases map to TRBD1. The V and J ends lost 6 bases and 10 bases, in that order; junction bases with no gene match: 5. The germline CDR1 and CDR2 sequences are ENHRY and SYGVKD. The CDR3 runs 11 residues. The CDR3 protein is CAIRRTGDYTF. The CDR3 DNA follows: TGTGCCATCAGGAGGACAGGCGACTACACCTTC.

The chain is built from TRBV6-5 and TRBJ2-5, with TRBD2 as a possible D gene (6 bases). CDR1 is MNHEY and CDR2 is SVGAGI in the germline V gene. The ends were cut back, 0 bases at V and 10 bases at J, with 12 bases in the middle. This CDR3 has 13 residues. The CDR3 spells CASSYSGGGGQYF. CDR3 coding DNA: TGTGCCAGCAGTTACTCCGGGGGAGGTGGCCAGTACTTC.

The chain has TRBV27 and TRBJ2-1; D might be TRBD1 (5 bases). In germline, CDR1 is MNHEY, CDR2 SMNVEV (reference sequence). This CDR3 spans 13 amino acids. The V end lost 4 bases, the J end lost 8 bases, and 12 bases lay between the germline ends. CDR3 sequence reads: CASSYRTYDEQFF. CDR3 DNA sequence: TGTGCCAGCAGTTACAGGACGTACGATGAGCAGTTCTTC.

Notes on this clone: The junction does not match germline at one end; this may be a read error. This sequence joins TRBV7-9 and TRBJ2-5; D possibly corresponds to TRBD2 (7 bases). Germline CDR1 reads SEHNR; CDR2 reads FQNEAQ (reference sequence). The CDR3 sequence is 18 residues long. CDR3 coding DNA: TGTTCCAGCAGCTTAGATCCGGCGGGGGCCCCGGGAGTAGAGACCCAGTACTTC. It yields the protein CSSSLDPAGAPGVETQYF.

The chain joins TRBV10-3 to TRBJ1-2; no clear D gene. Trimming took 2 bases from V and 4 from J, leaving 5 bases between them. The CDR3 totals 12 residues. Germline assignment: CDR1 ENHRY and CDR2 SYGVKD. The CDR3 loop reads CAISEAGYGYTF. CDR3 nucleotides: TGTGCCATCAGTGAGGCCGGCTATGGCTACACCTTC.

The chain employs TRBV11-2 and TRBJ1-4, with D tentatively TRBD1 (5 bases). CDR3 length equals 14 residues. V dropped 4 bases and J dropped 8 bases, with 14 bases sitting between them. CDR1 and CDR2 (germline): SGHAT, FQNNGV. CDR3: CASSSRTSLEKLFF. The CDR3, as DNA: TGTGCCAGCAGCTCCCGGACAAGCCTGGAAAAACTGTTTTTT.

The chain recombines TRBV6-1 with TRBJ1-2; D not resolved. V gave up 9 bases and J gave up 0 bases, with 14 bases separating them. CDR1 MNHNS and CDR2 SASEGT come from the germline V gene. The CDR3 is made up of 14 amino acids. CDR3 DNA: TGTGCCAGTGAGGCAGCCCGAGCTAACTATGGCTACACCTTC. This sequence encodes CASEAARANYGYTF.

Only a few counts were recorded for this clone. V usage is TRBV19 and J usage is TRBJ1-1; no reliable D call. V lost 7 bases and J 0 bases, leaving 9 bases between the germline ends. The length of the CDR3 is 13 residues. CDR1 and CDR2 from the germline V gene are LNHDA and SQIVND (reference sequence). CDR3 nucleotides: TGTGCCAGTACCCTGACAATGAACACTGAAGCTTTCTTT. Protein product: CASTLTMNTEAFF.

The chain carries TRBV6-1 and TRBJ2-7; possibly TRBD1 for D (5 bases). V was clipped by 2 bases and J by 4 bases, with 6 bases between them. The CDR3 consists of 12 residues. CDR1 is MNHNS and CDR2 is SASEGT in the germline V gene. The CDR3 region has the DNA TGTGCCAGCAGTGAATACAGGTACGAGCAGTACTTC. This codes for CASSEYRYEQYF.

The chain combines TRBV6-1 with TRBJ1-5; TRBD1 matches at 9 bases. The germline V gene has CDR1 MNHNS and CDR2 SASEGT. The junction had 4 bases not matched to a gene; V was cut back by 6 bases and J by 4 bases. This CDR3 is built from 14 residues. This CDR3 is CASSVDRGNQPQHF. The DNA for the CDR3 is TGTGCCAGCAGCGTGGACAGGGGAAATCAGCCCCAGCATTTT.

The genes are TRBV6-1 and TRBJ1-4; no definite D call. V shed 6 bases and J shed 0 bases, with 8 bases lying between them. Germline assignment: CDR1 MNHNS and CDR2 SASEGT. The CDR3 is made up of 14 amino acids. Here the CDR3 DNA reads TGTGCCAGCAGAGCACCCACAACTAATGAAAAACTGTTTTTT. Its protein is CASRAPTTNEKLFF.

The chain employs TRBV7-2 and TRBJ1-2; D call uncertain. V lost 5 bases, J lost 7 bases, and 20 bases lay in between. CDR1 and CDR2 from the germline V gene are SGHTA and FQGNSA. This CDR3 has 15 amino acids. The CDR3 DNA sequence: TGTGCCAGCAGCCCTCCGGGATCCGTGGCGGGTGGCTACACCTTC. It encodes CASSPPGSVAGGYTF.

The chain has TRBV15 and TRBJ2-5; perhaps TRBD2 as D (6 bases). The CDR3 runs 16 residues. V was pared by 1 base and J by 0 bases, with 12 bases between. Germline CDR1 reads LNHNV; CDR2 reads YYDKDF (reference sequence). The CDR3 bases are TGTGCCACCAGCAGAGGACTAGGCGCGTACCAAGAGACCCAGTACTTC. It translates to CATSRGLGAYQETQYF. Together with reference TRBV15 and TRBJ2-5, the CDR3 gives the full variable domain: DAMVIQNPRYQVTQFGKPVTLSCSQTLNHNVMYWYQQKSSQAPKLLFHYYDKDFNNEADTPDNFQSRRPNTSFCFLDIRSPGLGDTAMYLCATSRGLGAYQETQYFGPGTRLLVL.

As regards this clone: One junction end disagrees with the germline gene, perhaps due to a read error. The chain links TRBV7-9 to TRBJ1-1; unclear D gene. This CDR3 region has 14 residues. CDR1 SEHNR and CDR2 FQNEAQ come from the germline V gene (reference sequence). This CDR3 reads CASMVDFPNTKAFF. CDR3 coding DNA: TGTGCCAGCATGGTCGACTTTCCGAACACTAAAGCTTTCTTT.

The chain combines TRBV7-2 with TRBJ2-1, with 11 bases fitting TRBD2. J gave up 9 bases and V 2 bases, and 6 bases lay outside the gene matches. Per germline, CDR1 SGHTA and CDR2 FQGNSA. The CDR3 consists of 15 residues. CDR3 region: CASSLNSGRAGEQFF. The CDR3 DNA reads as TGTGCCAGCAGCTTAAATAGCGGGAGGGCCGGTGAGCAGTTCTTC.

This clone was detected once. This sequence joins TRBV5-1 and TRBJ2-3; 12 bases are shared with TRBD2. The CDR3 sequence is 16 residues long. Germline-derived CDR1 and CDR2 are SGHRS and YFSETQ. With V trimmed by 3 bases and J by 3 bases, 5 bases remained unmatched. CDR3 in amino acids: CASSSLAGGPTDTQYF. CDR3 DNA sequence: TGCGCCAGCAGCTCCCTAGCGGGAGGGCCTACAGATACGCAGTATTTT.

This clone has only a few counts. The chain employs TRBV9 and TRBJ2-1, with TRBD2 identical over 11 bases. V lost 0 bases to trimming and J lost 4 bases; unmatched junction nucleotides: 6. Germline V CDR1 and CDR2: SGDLS, YYNGEE. CDR3 size: 17 residues. The CDR3 protein is CASSVDTSGRGYNEQFF. In DNA, the CDR3 is TGTGCCAGCAGCGTAGATACTAGCGGGAGAGGTTACAATGAGCAGTTCTTC. The whole variable domain, remainder taken from reference TRBV9 and TRBJ2-1, is DSGVTQTPKHLITATGQRVTLRCSPRSGDLSVYWYQQSLDQGLQFLIQYYNGEERAKGNILERFSAQQFPDLHSELNLSSLELGDSALYFCASSVDTSGRGYNEQFFGPGTRLTVL.

V is TRBV4-2 and J is TRBJ1-5; D unresolved. V was shortened by 1 base and J by 0 bases, with 13 bases between the two germline ends. Germline values: CDR1 LGHNA, CDR2 YNFKEQ. This CDR3 region has 17 residues. The CDR3 loop reads CASSQATGVYSNQPQHF. For the CDR3, the DNA is TGTGCCAGCAGCCAAGCTACGGGAGTCTATAGCAATCAGCCCCAGCATTTT.

The chain uses TRBV10-3 and TRBJ1-5; D is perhaps TRBD1 (6 bases). Per the germline V gene, CDR1 is ENHRY and CDR2 is SYGVKD. Trimming took off 2 bases at V and 6 bases at J, with 11 bases between the two ends. CDR3 length: 14 residues. The chain's CDR3 is CAISEKAGVQPQHF. The DNA of the CDR3 is TGTGCCATCAGTGAGAAGGCAGGGGTTCAGCCCCAGCATTTT.

The chain couples TRBV4-2 to TRBJ2-7, with 16 nucleotides matching TRBD2. The CDR3 is 18 amino acids. Trimming removed 4 bases from V and 9 bases from J; junction bases left unmatched: 15. The germline gives CDR1 LGHNA, CDR2 YNFKEQ. CDR3 DNA: TGTGCCAGCAGCCCCGACTCCGGGACTAGCGGGAGGGCCGGAAGGCAGTACTTC. It specifies CASSPDSGTSGRAGRQYF.